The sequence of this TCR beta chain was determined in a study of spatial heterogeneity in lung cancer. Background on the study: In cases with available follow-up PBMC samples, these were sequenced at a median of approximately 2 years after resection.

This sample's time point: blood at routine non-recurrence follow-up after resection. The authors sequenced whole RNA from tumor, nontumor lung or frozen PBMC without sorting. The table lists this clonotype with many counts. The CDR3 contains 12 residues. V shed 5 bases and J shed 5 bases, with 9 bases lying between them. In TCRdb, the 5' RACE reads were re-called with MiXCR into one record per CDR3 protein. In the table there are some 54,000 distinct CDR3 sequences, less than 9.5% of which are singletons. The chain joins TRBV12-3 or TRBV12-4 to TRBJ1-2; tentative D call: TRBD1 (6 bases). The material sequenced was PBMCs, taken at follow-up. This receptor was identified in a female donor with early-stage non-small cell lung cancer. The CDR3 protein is CASSLTGYGYTF. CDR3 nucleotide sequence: TGTGCCAGCAGTCTAACAGGGTATGGCTACACCTTC.